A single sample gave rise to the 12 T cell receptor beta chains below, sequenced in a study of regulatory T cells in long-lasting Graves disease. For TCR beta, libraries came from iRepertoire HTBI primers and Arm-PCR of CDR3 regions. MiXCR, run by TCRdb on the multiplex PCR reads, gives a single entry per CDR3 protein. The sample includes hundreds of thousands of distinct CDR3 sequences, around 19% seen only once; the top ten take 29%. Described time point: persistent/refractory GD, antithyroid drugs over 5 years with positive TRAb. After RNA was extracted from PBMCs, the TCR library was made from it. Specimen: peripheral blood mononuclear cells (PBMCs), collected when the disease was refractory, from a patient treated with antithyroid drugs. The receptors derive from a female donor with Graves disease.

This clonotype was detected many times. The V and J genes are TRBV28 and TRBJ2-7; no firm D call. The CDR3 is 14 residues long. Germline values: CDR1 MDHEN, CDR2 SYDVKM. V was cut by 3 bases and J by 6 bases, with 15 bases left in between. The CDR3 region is CASSLFGQRSEQYF. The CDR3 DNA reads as TGTGCCAGCAGTTTGTTTGGCCAAAGAAGCGAGCAGTACTTC. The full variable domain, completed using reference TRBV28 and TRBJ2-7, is DVKVTQSSRYLVKRTGEKVFLECVQDMDHENMFWYRQDPGLGLRLIYFSYDVKMKEKGDIPEGYSVSREKKERFSLILESASTNQTSMYLCASSLFGQRSEQYFGPGTRLTVT.

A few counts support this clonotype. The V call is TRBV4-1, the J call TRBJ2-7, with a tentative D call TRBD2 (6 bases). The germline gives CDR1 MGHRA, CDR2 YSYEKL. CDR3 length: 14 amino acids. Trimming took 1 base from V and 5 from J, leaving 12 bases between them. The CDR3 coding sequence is TGCGCCAGCAGCCAAGGGTCCGGGGAGGACGAGCAGTACTTC. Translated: CASSQGSGEDEQYF.

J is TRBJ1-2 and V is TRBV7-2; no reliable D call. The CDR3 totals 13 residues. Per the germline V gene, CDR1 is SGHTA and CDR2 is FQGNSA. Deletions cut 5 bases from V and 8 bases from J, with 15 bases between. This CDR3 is CASSLDMSGGYTF. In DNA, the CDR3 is TGTGCCAGCAGCCTAGACATGTCGGGAGGCTACACCTTC.

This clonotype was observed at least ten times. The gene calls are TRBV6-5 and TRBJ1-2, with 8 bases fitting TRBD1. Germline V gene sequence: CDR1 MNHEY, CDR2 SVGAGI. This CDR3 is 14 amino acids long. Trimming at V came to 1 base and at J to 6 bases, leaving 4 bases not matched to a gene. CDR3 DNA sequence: TGTGCCAGCAGTTACTTTGGACAGGGTAATGGCTACACCTTC. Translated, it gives CASSYFGQGNGYTF.

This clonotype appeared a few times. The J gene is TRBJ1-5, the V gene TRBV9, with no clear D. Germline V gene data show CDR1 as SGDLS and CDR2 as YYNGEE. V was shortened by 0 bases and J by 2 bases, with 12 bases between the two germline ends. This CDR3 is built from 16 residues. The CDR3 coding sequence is TGTGCCAGCAGCGTAGGGAGGGATCCTGGCAATCAGCCCCAGCATTTT. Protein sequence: CASSVGRDPGNQPQHF.

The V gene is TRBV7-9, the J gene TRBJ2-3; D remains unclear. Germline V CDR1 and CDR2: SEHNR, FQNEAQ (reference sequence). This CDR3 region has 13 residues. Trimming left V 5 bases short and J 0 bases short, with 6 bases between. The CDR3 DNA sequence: TGTGCCAGCAGCGTACCCAGCACAGATACGCAGTATTTT. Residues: CASSVPSTDTQYF.

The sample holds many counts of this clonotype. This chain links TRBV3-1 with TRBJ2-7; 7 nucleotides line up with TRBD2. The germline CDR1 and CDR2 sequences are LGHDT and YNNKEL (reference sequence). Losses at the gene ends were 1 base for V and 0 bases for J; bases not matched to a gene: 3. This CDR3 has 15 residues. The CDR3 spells CASSQAPGGSYEQYF. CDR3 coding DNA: TGTGCCAGCAGCCAAGCGCCGGGGGGCTCCTACGAGCAGTACTTC.

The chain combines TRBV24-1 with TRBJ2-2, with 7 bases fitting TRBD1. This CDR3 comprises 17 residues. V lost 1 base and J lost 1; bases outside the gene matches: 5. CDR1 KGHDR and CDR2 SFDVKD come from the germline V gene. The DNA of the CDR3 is TGTGCCACCAGTGATTTCAGAAGGACAGGGAACACCGGGGAGCTGTTTTTT. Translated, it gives CATSDFRRTGNTGELFF.

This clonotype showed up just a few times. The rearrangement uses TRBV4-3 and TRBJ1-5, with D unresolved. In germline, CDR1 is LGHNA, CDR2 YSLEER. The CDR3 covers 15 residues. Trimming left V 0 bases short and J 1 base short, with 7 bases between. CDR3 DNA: TGCGCCAGCAGCCAAGAGGGAGGGAGCAATCAGCCCCAGCATTTT. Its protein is CASSQEGGSNQPQHF.

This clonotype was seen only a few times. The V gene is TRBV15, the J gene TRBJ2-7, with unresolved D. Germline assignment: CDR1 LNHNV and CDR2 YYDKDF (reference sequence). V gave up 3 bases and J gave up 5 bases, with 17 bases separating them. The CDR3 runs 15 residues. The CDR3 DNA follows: TGTGCCACCAGCAGGGAGACCTACGGGTACGACGAGCAGTACTTC. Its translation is CATSRETYGYDEQYF. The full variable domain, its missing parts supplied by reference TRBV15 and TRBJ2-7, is DAMVIQNPRYQVTQFGKPVTLSCSQTLNHNVMYWYQQKSSQAPKLLFHYYDKDFNNEADTPDNFQSRRPNTSFCFLDIRSPGLGDTAMYLCATSRETYGYDEQYFGPGTRLTVT.

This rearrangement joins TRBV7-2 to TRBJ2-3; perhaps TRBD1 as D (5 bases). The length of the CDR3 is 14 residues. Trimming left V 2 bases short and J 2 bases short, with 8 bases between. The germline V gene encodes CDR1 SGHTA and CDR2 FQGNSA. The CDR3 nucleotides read TGTGCCAGCAGCTTAAAGGGGAACACAGATACGCAGTATTTT. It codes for CASSLKGNTDTQYF.

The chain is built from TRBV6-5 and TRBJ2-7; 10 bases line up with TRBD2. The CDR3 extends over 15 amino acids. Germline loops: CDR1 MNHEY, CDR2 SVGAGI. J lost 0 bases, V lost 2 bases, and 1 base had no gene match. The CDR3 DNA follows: TGTGCCAGCAGTTACAGCGGGGGGGCCTCCTACGAGCAGTACTTC. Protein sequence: CASSYSGGASYEQYF.